This is a list of T cell receptor beta chains from one sample in a study of blood T cell repertoires in COVID-19. Assay used: immunoSEQ multiplex PCR; TCRdb lists only in-frame clones, some missing. Of roughly 50,000 clones listed, around 88% were seen once; the top ten hold around 2.2%. The sample consisted of peripheral blood. The receptors come from a woman aged 55-75 years with acute or convalescent COVID-19. The CDR3 runs from the conserved cysteine through the conserved F or W. The order of the fields is V gene, J gene, D gene, clone size, CDR3 length, CDR3 protein, CDR3 DNA. The D gene is left open where the match is weak. The size field is filled for only some rows; it gives once, few, many or a size class.

v_gene: TRBV5-8
j_gene: TRBJ2-1
d_gene: .
abundance: .
len: 15
CDR3aa: CASSSGTYTYNEQFF
CDR3nt: TGTGCCAGCAGTTCCGGGACTTACACCTACAATGAGCAGTTCTTC

v_gene: TRBV4-2
j_gene: TRBJ1-6
d_gene: TRBD1
abundance: .
len: 16
CDR3aa: CASSQAVQGNNSPLHF
CDR3nt: TGTGCCAGCAGCCAAGCGGTACAGGGGAATAATTCACCCCTCCACTTT

v_gene: TRBV9
j_gene: TRBJ1-1
d_gene: TRBD1
abundance: .
len: 14
CDR3aa: CASSRQGQNTEAFF
CDR3nt: TGTGCCAGCAGCCGACAGGGACAGAACACTGAAGCTTTCTTT

v_gene: TRBV9
j_gene: TRBJ1-5
d_gene: TRBD1
abundance: .
len: 15
CDR3aa: CASSPGQSSNQPQHF
CDR3nt: TGTGCCAGCAGCCCGGGACAGTCTAGCAATCAGCCCCAGCATTTT

v_gene: TRBV27
j_gene: TRBJ1-5
d_gene: .
abundance: .
len: 16
CDR3aa: CASSPFAGVNNQPQHF
CDR3nt: TGTGCCAGCAGCCCATTCGCAGGGGTGAACAATCAGCCCCAGCATTTT

v_gene: TRBV19
j_gene: TRBJ1-1
d_gene: .
abundance: .
len: 13
CDR3aa: CASRRDMNTEAFF
CDR3nt: TGTGCCAGTCGGAGAGATATGAACACTGAAGCTTTCTTT

v_gene: TRBV5-1
j_gene: TRBJ2-7
d_gene: TRBD2
abundance: .
len: 16
CDR3aa: CASSPLLAGSSYEQYF
CDR3nt: TGCGCCAGCAGCCCCTTACTAGCGGGAAGCTCCTACGAGCAGTACTTC

v_gene: TRBV28
j_gene: TRBJ1-6
d_gene: .
abundance: .
len: 14
CDR3aa: CASSPGQSQSPLHF
CDR3nt: TGTGCCAGCAGTCCCGGACAGTCCCAATCACCCCTCCACTTT

v_gene: TRBV28
j_gene: TRBJ1-2
d_gene: .
abundance: .
len: 15
CDR3aa: CASSHHQDRNYGYTF
CDR3nt: TGTGCCAGCAGTCATCACCAGGACAGAAACTATGGCTACACCTTC

v_gene: TRBV6-5
j_gene: TRBJ2-1
d_gene: TRBD2
abundance: .
len: 15
CDR3aa: CASRKREGPYNEQFF
CDR3nt: TGTGCCAGCAGAAAGCGGGAGGGACCTTACAATGAGCAGTTCTTC

v_gene: TRBV28
j_gene: TRBJ1-6
d_gene: .
abundance: .
len: 15
CDR3aa: CASRPISARSSPLHF
CDR3nt: TGTGCCAGCAGACCTATCTCTGCGCGGAGTTCACCCCTCCACTTT

v_gene: TRBV13
j_gene: TRBJ2-5
d_gene: TRBD2
abundance: .
len: 15
CDR3aa: CASSFAPGLLETQYF
CDR3nt: TGTGCCAGCAGCTTTGCGCCGGGACTATTAGAGACCCAGTACTTC

v_gene: TRBV5-1
j_gene: TRBJ1-2
d_gene: TRBD1
abundance: .
len: 15
CDR3aa: CASSFIGGEGNGYTF
CDR3nt: TGCGCCAGCAGCTTCATAGGGGGCGAAGGGAATGGCTACACCTTC

v_gene: TRBV6-5
j_gene: TRBJ2-7
d_gene: TRBD2
abundance: .
len: 15
CDR3aa: CASSYGRGISYEQYF
CDR3nt: TGTGCCAGCAGTTACGGGCGGGGGATATCCTACGAGCAGTACTTC

v_gene: TRBV10-2
j_gene: TRBJ1-5
d_gene: .
abundance: .
len: 13
CDR3aa: CASSGQSLQPQHF
CDR3nt: TGCGCCAGCAGCGGACAGTCCCTACAGCCCCAGCATTTT

v_gene: TRBV7-9
j_gene: TRBJ2-1
d_gene: TRBD1
abundance: .
len: 14
CDR3aa: CASSLGTVDNEQFF
CDR3nt: TGTGCCAGCAGCTTGGGGACAGTCGACAATGAGCAGTTCTTC

v_gene: TRBV13
j_gene: TRBJ2-7
d_gene: .
abundance: .
len: 13
CDR3aa: CASSLLDSYEQYF
CDR3nt: TGTGCCAGCAGCTTATTAGACTCTTACGAGCAGTACTTC

v_gene: TRBV5-5
j_gene: TRBJ1-6
d_gene: TRBD1
abundance: .
len: 14
CDR3aa: CASSWDRDYKPLHF
CDR3nt: TGTGCCAGCAGCTGGGACAGGGATTACAAACCCCTCCACTTT

v_gene: TRBV7-2
j_gene: TRBJ2-1
d_gene: TRBD2
abundance: .
len: 15
CDR3aa: CASSSSGASYNEQFF
CDR3nt: TGTGCCAGCAGCTCTAGCGGGGCTTCCTACAATGAGCAGTTCTTC

v_gene: TRBV24-1
j_gene: TRBJ2-6
d_gene: TRBD1
abundance: .
len: 18
CDR3aa: CATSDAKTGGSGANVLTF
CDR3nt: TGTGCCACCAGTGATGCTAAGACAGGGGGCTCTGGGGCCAACGTCCTGACTTTC

v_gene: TRBV6-5
j_gene: TRBJ1-6
d_gene: .
abundance: .
len: 13
CDR3aa: CASRGLVGSPLHF
CDR3nt: TGTGCCAGCAGGGGGCTGGTTGGTTCACCCCTCCACTTT

v_gene: TRBV10-2
j_gene: TRBJ1-1
d_gene: .
abundance: .
len: 13
CDR3aa: CASSFDRNTEAFF
CDR3nt: TGCGCCAGCAGTTTTGACAGGAACACTGAAGCTTTCTTT

v_gene: TRBV5-1
j_gene: TRBJ2-5
d_gene: TRBD1
abundance: .
len: 19
CDR3aa: CASSFVPGQGRRSGETQYF
CDR3nt: TGCGCCAGCAGCTTTGTACCGGGACAGGGGCGTCGTTCGGGGGAGACCCAGTACTTC

v_gene: TRBV28
j_gene: TRBJ2-1
d_gene: TRBD2
abundance: .
len: 16
CDR3aa: CASRTGTSGSRPEQFF
CDR3nt: TGTGCCAGCAGAACCGGGACTAGCGGGAGCCGGCCTGAGCAGTTCTTC

v_gene: TRBV6-6
j_gene: TRBJ2-5
d_gene: .
abundance: .
len: 12
CDR3aa: CASSYSPPAQYF
CDR3nt: TGTGCCAGCAGTTACTCTCCACCGGCCCAGTACTTC

v_gene: TRBV7-2
j_gene: TRBJ1-1
d_gene: .
abundance: .
len: 13
CDR3aa: CASSLGQNTEAFF
CDR3nt: TGTGCCAGCAGCTTGGGCCAGAACACTGAAGCTTTCTTT

v_gene: TRBV6-2/TRBV6-3
j_gene: TRBJ2-1
d_gene: TRBD1
abundance: .
len: 17
CDR3aa: CASSYSSRTGINNEQFF
CDR3nt: TGTGCCAGCAGTTACTCGAGTCGGACAGGGATCAACAATGAGCAGTTCTTC

v_gene: TRBV28
j_gene: TRBJ2-3
d_gene: TRBD1
abundance: once
len: 14
CDR3aa: CASSLRTGTDTQYF
CDR3nt: TGTGCCAGCAGTTTACGGACAGGAACAGATACGCAGTATTTT

v_gene: TRBV5-1
j_gene: TRBJ1-1
d_gene: TRBD1
abundance: .
len: 15
CDR3aa: CASSLGPGGNTEAFF
CDR3nt: TGCGCCAGCAGCTTGGGGCCAGGGGGAAACACTGAAGCTTTCTTT

v_gene: TRBV9
j_gene: TRBJ1-4
d_gene: .
abundance: .
len: 12
CDR3aa: CASSGGNEKLFF
CDR3nt: TGTGCCAGCAGCGGCGGAAATGAAAAACTGTTTTTT

v_gene: TRBV20-1
j_gene: TRBJ2-5
d_gene: TRBD2
abundance: .
len: 15
CDR3aa: CSASATSGRAETQYF
CDR3nt: TGCAGTGCTAGTGCTACTAGCGGGAGGGCTGAGACCCAGTACTTC

v_gene: TRBV2
j_gene: TRBJ2-7
d_gene: .
abundance: .
len: 12
CDR3aa: CATGGGGYEQYF
CDR3nt: TGTGCCACAGGGGGCGGGGGCTACGAGCAGTACTTC

v_gene: TRBV6-1
j_gene: TRBJ2-5
d_gene: TRBD2
abundance: .
len: 16
CDR3aa: CASSDGIIAGTETQYF
CDR3nt: TGTGCCAGCAGTGATGGAATTATAGCGGGAACAGAGACCCAGTACTTC

v_gene: TRBV3-1/TRBV3-2
j_gene: TRBJ2-3
d_gene: .
abundance: .
len: 11
CDR3aa: CASKDTDTQYF
CDR3nt: TGTGCCAGCAAGGACACGGATACGCAGTATTTT

v_gene: TRBV6-5
j_gene: TRBJ2-7
d_gene: TRBD1
abundance: .
len: 15
CDR3aa: CASSFGQGATYEQYF
CDR3nt: TGTGCCAGCAGTTTCGGACAGGGGGCTACCTACGAGCAGTACTTC

v_gene: TRBV28
j_gene: TRBJ2-7
d_gene: .
abundance: .
len: 13
CDR3aa: CASSLRQSYEQYF
CDR3nt: TGTGCCAGCAGTTTAAGACAATCCTACGAGCAGTACTTC

v_gene: TRBV28
j_gene: TRBJ1-4
d_gene: TRBD1
abundance: once
len: 14
CDR3aa: CASRQTGGDEKLFF
CDR3nt: TGTGCCAGCAGACAAACAGGGGGCGATGAAAAACTGTTTTTT

v_gene: TRBV7-8
j_gene: TRBJ2-5
d_gene: .
abundance: .
len: 16
CDR3aa: CASSLASIHVKETQYF
CDR3nt: TGTGCCAGCAGCTTAGCGTCTATTCACGTAAAAGAGACCCAGTACTTC

v_gene: TRBV9
j_gene: TRBJ1-3
d_gene: .
abundance: .
len: 15
CDR3aa: CASSGGTSSGNTIYF
CDR3nt: TGTGCCAGCAGCGGGGGGACAAGCTCTGGAAACACCATATATTTT

v_gene: TRBV12-3/TRBV12-4
j_gene: TRBJ1-1
d_gene: TRBD1
abundance: few
len: 12
CDR3aa: CATGKLSTEAFF
CDR3nt: TGTGCGACAGGGAAATTATCCACTGAAGCTTTCTTT

v_gene: TRBV5-4
j_gene: TRBJ1-1
d_gene: TRBD1
abundance: .
len: 15
CDR3aa: CASSRPGQGGTEAFF
CDR3nt: TGTGCCAGCAGCCGACCGGGACAGGGAGGCACTGAAGCTTTCTTT

v_gene: TRBV28
j_gene: TRBJ2-2
d_gene: .
abundance: .
len: 12
CDR3aa: CAIGQNTGELFF
CDR3nt: TGTGCCATCGGACAAAACACCGGGGAGCTGTTTTTT

v_gene: TRBV18
j_gene: TRBJ1-2
d_gene: TRBD1
abundance: .
len: 15
CDR3aa: CASSLSGQPNYGYTF
CDR3nt: TGTGCCAGCTCACTTTCGGGACAGCCTAACTATGGCTACACCTTC

v_gene: TRBV10-1
j_gene: TRBJ1-1
d_gene: .
abundance: .
len: 15
CDR3aa: CASSLTQPGGTEAFF
CDR3nt: TGCGCCAGCAGTCTCACTCAACCCGGGGGCACTGAAGCTTTCTTT

v_gene: TRBV7-6
j_gene: TRBJ2-5
d_gene: .
abundance: .
len: 13
CDR3aa: CASSLILQETQYF
CDR3nt: TGTGCCAGCAGCCTCATACTACAAGAGACCCAGTACTTC

v_gene: TRBV6-6
j_gene: TRBJ1-5
d_gene: .
abundance: .
len: 14
CDR3aa: CASTTRAGGQPQHF
CDR3nt: TGTGCCAGCACCACGCGGGCAGGAGGTCAGCCCCAGCATTTT

v_gene: TRBV5-1
j_gene: TRBJ1-1
d_gene: TRBD1
abundance: .
len: 16
CDR3aa: CASSLGPGQGAREAFF
CDR3nt: TGCGCCAGCAGCTTGGGCCCGGGACAGGGGGCCCGTGAAGCTTTCTTT

v_gene: TRBV2
j_gene: TRBJ1-2
d_gene: .
abundance: .
len: 12
CDR3aa: CASSAGTYGYTF
CDR3nt: TGTGCCAGCAGTGCCGGTACCTATGGCTACACCTTC